The 4 T cell receptor beta chains in this list originate from one sample, sequenced in a study of Ad26.COV2.S vaccination and SARS-CoV-2 variants. Some clones are missing from TCRdb's copy, which holds only in-frame ones; the method was immunoSEQ multiplex PCR. The sample holds over 400,000 clones; about 90% are singletons and the top ten take less than 5.5%. Described treatment: around 19 received Ad26.COV2.S at low or high dose, single or two shots; roughly 5 received placebo; per-sample allocation not given. Day 63 after the first vaccine or placebo injection was the time point for sampling. The input for sequencing was peripheral blood, taken in a trial of Ad26.COV2.S vaccine versus placebo. The receptors derive from a person between 18 and 65 years old who received the Ad26.COV2.S COVID-19 vaccine or a placebo.

The V and J genes are TRBV4-2 and TRBJ2-7; TRBD2 aligns across 11 bases. The CDR3 covers 16 residues. Germline loops: CDR1 LGHNA, CDR2 YNFKEQ. Germline trimming cut 0 bases from V and 7 bases from J; bases unmatched to any gene: 8. In DNA, the CDR3 is TGTGCCAGCAGCCAAGATCTCGCCGGACTAGCGGGTGAGCAGTACTTC. This encodes CASSQDLAGLAGEQYF.

The chain has TRBV5-6 and TRBJ1-1; D might be TRBD1 (5 bases). The V gene's germline CDR1 is SGHDT and CDR2 YYEEEE. This CDR3 has 13 residues. Trimming left V 3 bases short and J 6 bases short, with 12 bases between. The CDR3 here is CASSYGNRPEAFF. The CDR3 nucleotides read TGTGCCAGCAGCTACGGCAACAGGCCTGAAGCTTTCTTT.

This chain joins TRBV7-2 and TRBJ1-1, with D possibly matching TRBD1 (6 bases). There are 13 residues in the CDR3. Germline loops: CDR1 SGHTA, CDR2 FQGNSA. The germline V and J ends were trimmed by 3 bases and 4 bases, with 9 bases remaining between them. The CDR3 here is CASSFTGTTEAFF. The DNA for the CDR3 is TGTGCCAGCAGCTTTACAGGGACCACTGAAGCTTTCTTT.

The chain uses TRBV7-6 and TRBJ2-7, with D maybe TRBD1 (5 bases). Trimming stripped 0 bases from V and 3 bases from J, with 15 bases between. The CDR3 is 16 amino acids. CDR1 is SGHVS and CDR2 is FNYEAQ in the germline V gene. CDR3 coding DNA: TGTGCCAGCAGCTTAGCGGGTCGACAGCTTTACTACGAGCAGTACTTC. Translation gives CASSLAGRQLYYEQYF.